The table lists the clone carrying this T cell receptor beta chain with a few counts. The sample is drawn from a study of T-cell reconstitution after alpha-beta-depleted transplantation in children. Unique molecular identifiers were incorporated when the TCRbeta library was constructed. TCRdb passed the PCR reads through MiXCR, listing each CDR3 protein once. This table has over 200,000 distinct CDR3 sequences, 17% appearing once. The sequence was collected from a male patient aged 2 to 10 who had a stem cell transplant for acute lymphoblastic leukemia, so the T cells may come from the graft donor. This specimen was PBMCs, mostly from graft donor cells, taken 360 days after TCRalphabeta/CD19-depleted stem cell transplant.

DNA of the CDR3: TGCGCCAGCACCGGGGGGGCAGTATACAATGAGCAGTTCTTC. Amino acid sequence: CASTGGAVYNEQFF. This chain connects TRBV5-1 to TRBJ2-1, with 8 bases aligning to TRBD2. Germline V CDR1 and CDR2: SGHRS, YFSETQ. CDR3 length: 14 amino acids. V lost 6 bases to trimming and J lost 4 bases; unmatched junction nucleotides: 6.